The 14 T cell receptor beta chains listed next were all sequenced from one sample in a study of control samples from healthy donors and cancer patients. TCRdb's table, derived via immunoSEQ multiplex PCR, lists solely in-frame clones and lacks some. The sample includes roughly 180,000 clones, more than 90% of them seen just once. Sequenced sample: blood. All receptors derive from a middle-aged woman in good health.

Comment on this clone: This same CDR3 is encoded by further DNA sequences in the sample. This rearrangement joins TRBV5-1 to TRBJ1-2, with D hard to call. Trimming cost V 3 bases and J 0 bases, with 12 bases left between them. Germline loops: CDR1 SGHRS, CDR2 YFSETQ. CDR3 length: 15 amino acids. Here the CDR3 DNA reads TGCGCCAGCAGCTCCGGTGGCAGTGCTAACTATGGCTACACCTTC. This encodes CASSSGGSANYGYTF.

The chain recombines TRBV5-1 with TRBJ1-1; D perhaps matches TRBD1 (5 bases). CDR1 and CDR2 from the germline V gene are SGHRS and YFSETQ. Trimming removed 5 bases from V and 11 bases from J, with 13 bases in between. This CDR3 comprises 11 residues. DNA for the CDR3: TGCGCCAGCAGGCAGGGAGAAGAGGCTTTCTTT. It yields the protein CASRQGEEAFF.

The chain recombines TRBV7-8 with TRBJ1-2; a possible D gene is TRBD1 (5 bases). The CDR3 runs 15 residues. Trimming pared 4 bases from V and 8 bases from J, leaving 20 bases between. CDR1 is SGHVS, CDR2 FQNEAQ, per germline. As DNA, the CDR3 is TGTGCCAGCAGCTCACCCCAAACGGGACGGCGGGGCTACACCTTC. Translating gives CASSSPQTGRRGYTF.

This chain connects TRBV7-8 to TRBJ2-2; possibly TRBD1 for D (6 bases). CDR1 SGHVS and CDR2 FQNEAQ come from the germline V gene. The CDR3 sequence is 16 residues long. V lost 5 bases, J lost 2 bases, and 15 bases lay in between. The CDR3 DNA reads TGTGCCAGCAGCGCACAGGGCGCCCGTAACACCGGGGAGCTGTTTTTT. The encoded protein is CASSAQGARNTGELFF. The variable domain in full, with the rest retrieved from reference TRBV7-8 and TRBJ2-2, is GAGVSQSPRYKVAKRGQDVALRCDPISGHVSLFWYQQALGQGPEFLTYFQNEAQLDKSGLPSDRFFAERPEGSVSTLKIQRTQQEDSAVYLCASSAQGARNTGELFFGEGSRLTVL.

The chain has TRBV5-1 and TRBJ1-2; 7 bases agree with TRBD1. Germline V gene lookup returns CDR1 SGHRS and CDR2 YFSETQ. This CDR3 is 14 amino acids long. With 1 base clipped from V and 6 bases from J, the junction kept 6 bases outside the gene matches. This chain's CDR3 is CASSLRGPRDGYTF. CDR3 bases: TGCGCCAGCAGCTTGAGGGGGCCAAGGGATGGCTACACCTTC.

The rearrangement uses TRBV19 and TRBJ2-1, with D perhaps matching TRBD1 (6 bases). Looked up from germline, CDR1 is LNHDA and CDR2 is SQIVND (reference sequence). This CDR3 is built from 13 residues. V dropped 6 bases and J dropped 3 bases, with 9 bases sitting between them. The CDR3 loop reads CASSSQGYNEQFF. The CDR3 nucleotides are TGTGCCAGTAGCTCACAGGGCTACAATGAGCAGTTCTTC.

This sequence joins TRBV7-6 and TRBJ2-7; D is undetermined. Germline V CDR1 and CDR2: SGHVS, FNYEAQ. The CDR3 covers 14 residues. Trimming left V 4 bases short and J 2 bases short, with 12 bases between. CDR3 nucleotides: TGTGCCAGCAGCTCCGCGACACGTCCCTACGAGCAGTACTTC. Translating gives CASSSATRPYEQYF.

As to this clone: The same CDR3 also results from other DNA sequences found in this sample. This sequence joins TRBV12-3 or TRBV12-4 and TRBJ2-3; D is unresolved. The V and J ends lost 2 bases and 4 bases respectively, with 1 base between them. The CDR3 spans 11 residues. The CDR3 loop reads CASSLSDTQYF. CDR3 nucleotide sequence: TGTGCCAGCAGTTTATCAGATACGCAGTATTTT.

DNA for the CDR3: TGTGCCATCAGGGGGACAGGGACTTGGAACGGCTACACCTTC. This encodes CAIRGTGTWNGYTF. The chain uses TRBV10-3 and TRBJ1-2, with 9 bases aligning to TRBD1. Trimming cost V 6 bases and J 8 bases; bases outside gene matches: 10. The CDR3 spans 14 residues. Germline V CDR1 and CDR2: ENHRY, SYGVKD.

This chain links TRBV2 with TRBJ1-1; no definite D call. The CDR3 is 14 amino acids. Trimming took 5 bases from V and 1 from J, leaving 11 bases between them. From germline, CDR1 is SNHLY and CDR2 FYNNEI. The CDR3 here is CASSFQRGNTEAFF. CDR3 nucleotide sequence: TGTGCCAGCAGTTTCCAACGGGGGAACACTGAAGCTTTCTTT.

Written as DNA, the CDR3 is TGTGCCAGCTCACCAGGGCAGATCGGGGAGCTGTTTTTT. Translated, it gives CASSPGQIGELFF. This chain links TRBV18 with TRBJ2-2, with D unclear. Trimming removed 2 bases at V and 7 bases at J, with 8 bases between. CDR3 size: 13 residues. Germline loops: CDR1 KGHSH, CDR2 LQKENI.

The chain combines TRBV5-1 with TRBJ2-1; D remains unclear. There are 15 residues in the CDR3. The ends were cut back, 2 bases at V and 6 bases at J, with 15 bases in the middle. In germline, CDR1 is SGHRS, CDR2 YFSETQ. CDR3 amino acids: CASSLGPGSPNEQFF. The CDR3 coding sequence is TGCGCCAGCAGCTTAGGGCCAGGTTCGCCCAATGAGCAGTTCTTC.

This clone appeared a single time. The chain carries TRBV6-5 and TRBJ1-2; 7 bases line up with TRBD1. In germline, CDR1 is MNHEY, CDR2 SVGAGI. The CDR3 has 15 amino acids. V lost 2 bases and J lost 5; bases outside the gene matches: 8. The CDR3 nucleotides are TGTGCCAGCAGTTACCGGGACAGCATATTGTATGGCTACACCTTC. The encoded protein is CASSYRDSILYGYTF.

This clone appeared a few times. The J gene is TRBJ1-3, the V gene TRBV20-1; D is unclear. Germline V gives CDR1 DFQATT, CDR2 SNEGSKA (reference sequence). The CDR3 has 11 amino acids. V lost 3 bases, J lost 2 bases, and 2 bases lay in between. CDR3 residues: CSARAGNTIYF. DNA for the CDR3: TGCAGTGCTAGGGCTGGAAACACCATATATTTT.